These T cell receptor beta chains were read from a single sample in a study of T-cell memory formation after mild COVID-19. From the 5' RACE reads, TCRdb called clonotypes with MiXCR, one entry per CDR3 protein. The table has some 410,000 distinct CDR3 sequences, 23% seen once. The material sequenced was PBMCs or a T cell subset sorted from them (not recorded which). The source is an adult woman who had mild COVID-19 (a few samples of this study predate the infection). Cell type and time point are not known. Each CDR3 is given with its conserved first and last residue. A D gene is named only where the DNA matches it firmly. Some rows mark clone size as missing; the rest say once, few, many or name a class of expanded clone.

length	size	V	D	J	CDR3	DNA
13	NA	TRBV12-3/TRBV12-4	TRBD1	TRBJ2-3	CASSKQGTETQEF	TGTGCCAGCAGTAAACAGGGGACAGAGACGCAGGAGTTT
16	NA	TRBV14	NA	TRBJ2-7	CASSQVFRGGTYEQYF	TGTGCCAGCAGCCAAGTATTTCGTGGGGGGACCTACGAGCAGTACTTC
13	NA	TRBV5-6	NA	TRBJ2-7	CASRPGGYHEQYF	TGTGCCAGCAGGCCTGGGGGCTACCACGAGCAGTACTTC
12	few	TRBV3-1	NA	TRBJ2-1	CATQRGANEQFF	TGTGCCACCCAACGGGGCGCCAATGAGCAGTTCTTC
13	few	TRBV20-1	TRBD1	TRBJ2-5	CSASTGEQETQYF	TGCAGTGCTTCTACAGGGGAACAAGAGACCCAGTACTTC
15	NA	TRBV20-1	NA	TRBJ2-7	CSARGRAGGQYEQYF	TGCAGTGCTAGAGGTCGGGCAGGTGGGCAGTACGAGCAGTACTTC
15	NA	TRBV12-3/TRBV12-4	NA	TRBJ1-2	CASSGPGRGNYGYTF	TGTGCCAGCAGCGGCCCGGGACGGGGGAACTATGGCTACACCTTC
15	NA	TRBV20-1	TRBD2	TRBJ2-1	CSARVAGEDYNEQFF	TGCAGTGCTAGGGTAGCGGGGGAAGACTACAATGAGCAGTTCTTC
15	few	TRBV19	NA	TRBJ2-6	CATHQGSPGANVLTF	TGTGCCACCCATCAGGGTTCTCCTGGGGCCAACGTCCTGACTTTC
15	NA	TRBV15	NA	TRBJ2-5	CATSRLRGIGETQYF	TGTGCCACCAGCAGGTTACGGGGGATCGGGGAGACCCAGTACTTC
15	few	TRBV9	TRBD1	TRBJ2-5	CASSAGTGVQETQYF	TGTGCCAGCAGCGCCGGGACAGGGGTCCAAGAGACCCAGTACTTC
11	many	TRBV6-1	NA	TRBJ1-2	CATTQNYGYTF	TGTGCCACCACACAGAACTATGGCTACACCTTC
16	few	TRBV5-4	NA	TRBJ2-7	CASSLGTGPISYEQYF	TGTGCCAGCAGCTTGGGGACGGGCCCTATCTCCTACGAGCAGTACTTC
16	NA	TRBV4-2	TRBD1	TRBJ2-3	CASSQDWDRGPDTQYF	TGTGCCAGCAGCCAAGATTGGGACAGGGGGCCAGATACGCAGTATTTT
16	NA	TRBV15	TRBD2	TRBJ2-1	CATSRGTTGPYNEQFF	TGTGCCACCAGCCGAGGGACTACTGGTCCGTACAATGAGCAGTTCTTC
11	many	TRBV12-3/TRBV12-4	NA	TRBJ2-1	CASSPRNEQFF	TGTGCCAGCAGTCCCCGAAATGAGCAGTTCTTC
14	few	TRBV12-3/TRBV12-4	NA	TRBJ2-7	CASSFSAGRYEQYF	TGTGCCAGCAGTTTTTCCGCAGGGCGGTACGAGCAGTACTTC
15	NA	TRBV29-1	TRBD1	TRBJ1-3	CSARMTGLLGNTIYF	TGCAGCGCTAGAATGACAGGGCTGCTTGGAAACACCATATATTTT
14	NA	TRBV7-9	NA	TRBJ1-1	CASSLALGPGEAFF	TGTGCCAGCAGCTTAGCCCTGGGTCCAGGTGAAGCTTTCTTT
15	NA	TRBV28	NA	TRBJ2-1	CASSYAYSYYNEQFF	TGTGCCAGCAGTTACGCCTACAGCTACTACAATGAGCAGTTCTTC
16	NA	TRBV6-5	TRBD2	TRBJ2-7	CASSYSRGAGAYEQYF	TGTGCCAGCAGTTACTCGAGAGGGGCGGGAGCCTACGAGCAGTACTTC
13	NA	TRBV7-9	NA	TRBJ2-1	CASTLGTVHEQFF	TGTGCCAGCACCCTGGGCACCGTCCATGAGCAGTTCTTC